This T cell receptor beta chain was documented in a study of blood T cell repertoires in COVID-19. Generated by immunoSEQ multiplex PCR, the TCRdb table keeps only in-frame clones and is missing some. There are about 250,000 clones in the sample; 88% occur only once, and 2.5% to 3.5% lies in the top ten. There are 14 residues in the CDR3. V lost 0 bases and J 7 bases, leaving 9 bases between the germline ends. Germline CDR1 is SGHDN and CDR2 is FVKESK. The chain is built from TRBV14 and TRBJ2-2, with D maybe TRBD2 (5 bases). Sequenced sample: PBMCs or T cells enriched from blood (not recorded which). The receptor comes from a woman in her 50s who had recovered from COVID-19. The CDR3 nucleotides read TGTGCCAGCAGCCAAGATAGAGGGATCGGGGAGCTGTTTTTT. Translation gives CASSQDRGIGELFF.